This entry lists 32 T cell receptor beta chains sequenced from one sample in a study of blood T cell repertoires in COVID-19. The method was immunoSEQ multiplex PCR; TCRdb's version includes in-frame clones alone and lacks a portion of them. Of 260,000 or so clones in the sample, 82% are singletons; the top ten hold approximately 4.5%. Material: peripheral blood. These receptors came from a woman in her 70s with acute or convalescent COVID-19.

This clone showed up just a few times. The V gene is TRBV4-1, the J gene TRBJ1-2; 11 nucleotides align to TRBD1. This CDR3 contains 15 residues. The V segment lost 4 bases and the J segment 4 bases; nucleotides outside the gene matches: 5. CDR1 MGHRA and CDR2 YSYEKL come from the germline V gene. The CDR3 DNA is TGCGCCAGCAGCCCCTGGACAGGGGGCTTCTATGGCTACACCTTC. Its protein is CASSPWTGGFYGYTF.

This chain joins TRBV28 and TRBJ2-7; 12 bases align to TRBD1. Trimming removed 5 bases from V and 7 bases from J; junction bases left unmatched: 9. This CDR3 region has 15 residues. CDR1 MDHEN and CDR2 SYDVKM come from the germline V gene. The CDR3 DNA reads TGTGCCAGCAGTGGGGGACAGGGGGCTGTGGGGGAGCAGTACTTC. As protein: CASSGGQGAVGEQYF.

V usage is TRBV6-5 and J usage is TRBJ1-1; 7 nucleotides match TRBD1. The CDR3 is made up of 13 amino acids. V dropped 5 bases and J dropped 5; count of bases not matched to a gene: 5. Germline V gene sequence: CDR1 MNHEY, CDR2 SVGAGI. CDR3 protein: CASSIRQGTEAFF. In DNA form, the CDR3 reads TGTGCCAGCAGTATCCGACAGGGTACTGAAGCTTTCTTT.

This chain links TRBV14 with TRBJ1-2, with a possible D match to TRBD1 (5 bases). Trimming stripped 0 bases from V and 4 bases from J, with 15 bases between. CDR3 length equals 16 residues. Germline V gene data show CDR1 as SGHDN and CDR2 as FVKESK. The CDR3 loop is CASSQDKGPRTYGYTF. The CDR3, as DNA: TGTGCCAGCAGCCAAGATAAGGGGCCGAGAACCTATGGCTACACCTTC.

CDR3 amino acids: CASSQAVGGTNEKLFF. For the CDR3, the DNA is TGTGCCAGCAGCCAAGCTGTGGGGGGAACTAATGAAAAACTGTTTTTT. The gene calls are TRBV3-1 (or the pseudogene TRBV3-2) and TRBJ1-4, with D tentatively TRBD1 (5 bases). Trimming took 1 base from V and 1 from J, leaving 10 bases between them. Germline V CDR1 and CDR2: LGHDT, YNNKEL (reference sequence). This CDR3 comprises 16 residues.

The chain combines TRBV15 with TRBJ1-1; 9 nucleotides line up with TRBD1. This CDR3 spans 14 amino acids. With V trimmed by 3 bases and J by 3 bases, 2 bases remained unmatched. Germline CDR1 is LNHNV and CDR2 is YYDKDF (reference sequence). The CDR3 DNA follows: TGTGCCACCAGCAGGAGGGACAGGGACACTGAAGCTTTCTTT. Translating it yields CATSRRDRDTEAFF.

This clone was seen a handful of times. The J gene is TRBJ1-4, the V gene TRBV4-2; unclear D gene. Germline-derived CDR1 and CDR2 are LGHNA and YNFKEQ. This CDR3 comprises 13 residues. Trimming removed 4 bases at V and 2 bases at J, with 5 bases between. The CDR3 spells CASSRETNEKLFF. Here the CDR3 DNA reads TGTGCCAGCAGCCGGGAGACTAATGAAAAACTGTTTTTT.

CDR3 region: CASSSGTVETQYF. The DNA of the CDR3 is TGTGCCAGCAGCAGCGGGACTGTAGAGACCCAGTACTTC. This rearrangement joins TRBV12-3 or TRBV12-4 to TRBJ2-5, with 7 bases fitting TRBD2. The CDR3 loop spans 13 amino acids. The trim removed 6 bases at V and 4 bases at J, leaving 5 bases unmatched.

The gene calls are TRBV28 and TRBJ2-2, with 10 bases that match TRBD1. Germline CDR1 and CDR2: MDHEN and SYDVKM. This CDR3 region has 15 residues. J was trimmed by 9 bases and V by 4 bases; bases with no gene match: 8. The CDR3 loop reads CASSYYGTGDRELFF. Here the CDR3 DNA reads TGTGCCAGCAGTTACTACGGGACAGGGGACCGGGAGCTGTTTTTT.

The CDR3 here is CASSQQTGQETQYF. For the CDR3, the DNA is TGTGCCAGCAGCCAACAGACAGGGCAAGAGACCCAGTACTTC. The chain employs TRBV4-2 and TRBJ2-5; 7 bases fit TRBD1. This CDR3 has 14 amino acids. The J segment lost 2 bases and the V segment lost 2 bases, leaving 2 bases of the junction unmatched. Per germline, CDR1 LGHNA and CDR2 YNFKEQ.

J is TRBJ1-5 and V is TRBV6-6; a possible D gene is TRBD1 (5 bases). The germline gives CDR1 MNHNY, CDR2 SVGAGI (reference sequence). V lost 5 bases, J lost 5 bases, and 13 bases lay in between. This CDR3 comprises 14 residues. The CDR3 DNA reads as TGTGCCAGCAGTATGTCGGGGGTCGATCAGCCCCAGCATTTT. It encodes CASSMSGVDQPQHF.

The chain is built from TRBV27 and TRBJ2-2; perhaps TRBD2 as D (6 bases). V was cut by 7 bases and J by 2 bases, with 11 bases left in between. This CDR3 has 14 amino acids. Germline-derived CDR1 and CDR2 are MNHEY and SMNVEV (reference sequence). CDR3 sequence (DNA): TGTGCCAGCAAATTGCGGGGAAACACCGGGGAGCTGTTTTTT. Translating gives CASKLRGNTGELFF.

This rearrangement joins TRBV5-1 to TRBJ1-5; D is undetermined. The CDR3 is 15 residues long. Per germline, CDR1 SGHRS and CDR2 YFSETQ. The V and J ends lost 0 bases and 7 bases respectively, with 14 bases between them. In DNA form, the CDR3 reads TGCGCCAGCAGCTTGGCGGAAGGGAGGCACCAGCCCCAGCATTTT. Protein: CASSLAEGRHQPQHF.

The chain combines TRBV12-3 or TRBV12-4 with TRBJ2-7; D gene uncertain. CDR3 length: 13 amino acids. Trimming shortened V by 5 bases and J by 5 bases, and 13 bases separated the two germline ends. The CDR3, as DNA: TGTGCCAGCAGTCCCGGCGGCATGAACGAGCAGTACTTC. Translated, it gives CASSPGGMNEQYF.

This clone was observed a single time. The genes are TRBV5-1 and TRBJ1-5; 10 positions agree with TRBD1. Germline V gene lookup returns CDR1 SGHRS and CDR2 YFSETQ. With V trimmed by 4 bases and J by 6 bases, 7 bases remained unmatched. The length of the CDR3 is 15 residues. This CDR3 is CASSQGQGSGQPQHF. The CDR3 nucleotides read TGCGCCAGCAGCCAGGGACAGGGGTCGGGTCAGCCCCAGCATTTT.

The V gene is TRBV18, the J gene TRBJ1-3; TRBD1 might be the D (5 bases). Germline V gene sequence: CDR1 KGHSH, CDR2 LQKENI. The CDR3 is 17 amino acids. Trimming left V 3 bases short and J 0 bases short, with 15 bases between. CDR3 DNA sequence: TGTGCCAGCTCACCCGGAATCACAGGTTTCTCTGGAAACACCATATATTTT. This sequence encodes CASSPGITGFSGNTIYF.

V is TRBV30 and J is TRBJ1-5; 7 nucleotides line up with TRBD1. The CDR3 extends over 15 amino acids. Germline V gives CDR1 GTSNPN, CDR2 SVGIG (reference sequence). The J segment lost 1 base and the V segment lost 3 bases, leaving 6 bases of the junction unmatched. The CDR3 loop reads CAWSRQGLSNQPQHF. The CDR3 region has the DNA TGTGCCTGGAGCAGACAGGGATTAAGCAATCAGCCCCAGCATTTT.

This clone was seen repeatedly, ten times or more. The chain carries TRBV9 and TRBJ2-7, with D tentatively TRBD1 (5 bases). The germline gives CDR1 SGDLS, CDR2 YYNGEE. This CDR3 is 15 amino acids long. V was trimmed by 0 bases and J by 8 bases, leaving 18 bases between them. CDR3 sequence reads: CASSVATGLADKQYF. As DNA, the CDR3 is TGTGCCAGCAGCGTAGCTACAGGTCTGGCGGACAAGCAGTACTTC.

This chain connects TRBV15 to TRBJ2-5; D uncertain. Germline values: CDR1 LNHNV, CDR2 YYDKDF (reference sequence). The CDR3 consists of 12 residues. The V end lost 8 bases, the J end lost 5 bases, and 12 bases lay between the germline ends. CDR3 amino acids: CATQSGGETQYF. The CDR3 coding sequence is TGTGCCACCCAGTCGGGTGGGGAGACCCAGTACTTC.

This clone was counted once. The sample carries other DNA sequences with the same CDR3. The rearrangement uses TRBV7-9 and TRBJ2-3, with TRBD2 matching over 9 bases. This CDR3 is 14 amino acids long. Germline CDR1 is SEHNR and CDR2 is FQNEAQ (reference sequence). The V segment lost 2 bases and the J segment 5 bases; nucleotides outside the gene matches: 2. CDR3 in amino acids: CASSLTRGGDTQYF. The CDR3 region has the DNA TGTGCCAGCAGCTTAACGCGGGGGGGAGATACGCAGTATTTT.

The J gene is TRBJ1-4, the V gene TRBV4-3; no firm D call. This CDR3 has 16 residues. The ends were cut back, 4 bases at V and 5 bases at J, with 17 bases in the middle. Germline CDR1 and CDR2: LGHNA and YSLEER. The CDR3 is CASSPTPAGKNEKLFF. The CDR3 DNA reads as TGCGCCAGCAGCCCTACGCCGGCAGGAAAAAATGAAAAACTGTTTTTT.

This CDR3 is CASSTSGVGNYGYTF. DNA of the CDR3: TGTGCCAGCAGTACCTCGGGGGTAGGAAACTATGGCTACACCTTC. This sequence joins TRBV28 and TRBJ1-2; tentatively, D is TRBD1 (5 bases). Germline V gene data show CDR1 as MDHEN and CDR2 as SYDVKM. The CDR3 is 15 residues long. V was shortened by 5 bases and J by 2 bases, with 15 bases between the two germline ends.

The table lists this clone with a count of one. The V and J genes are TRBV7-8 and TRBJ2-7; perhaps TRBD2 as D (5 bases). The CDR3 is 11 residues long. Germline CDR1 is SGHVS and CDR2 is FQNEAQ. V gave up 1 base and J gave up 10 bases, with 8 bases separating them. Here the CDR3 DNA reads TGTGCCAGCAGCTTAGTGGAGGTCCAGTACTTC. Encoded protein: CASSLVEVQYF.

This rearrangement joins TRBV10-3 to TRBJ2-2, with D maybe TRBD2 (7 bases). The CDR3 sequence is 15 residues long. CDR1 is ENHRY and CDR2 is SYGVKD in the germline V gene. Trimming cost V 8 bases and J 0 bases, with 13 bases left between them. CDR3 sequence (DNA): TGTGCCATCGTCGAGGGGGGGCCGAACACCGGGGAGCTGTTTTTT. It codes for CAIVEGGPNTGELFF.

This clone was observed a few times. This chain joins TRBV7-2 and TRBJ2-1; D possibly corresponds to TRBD1 (5 bases). V was shortened by 7 bases and J by 7 bases, with 14 bases between the two germline ends. The germline V gene encodes CDR1 SGHTA and CDR2 FQGNSA. The CDR3 contains 13 residues. Here the CDR3 DNA reads TGTGCCAGCACCCTGGGCAGGGTGAATGAGCAGTTCTTC. This gives the protein CASTLGRVNEQFF. The variable domain in full, completed from reference TRBV7-2 and TRBJ2-1, reads GAGVSQSPSNKVTEKGKDVELRCDPISGHTALYWYRQSLGQGLEFLIYFQGNSAPDKSGLPSDRFSAERTGGSVSTLTIQRTQQEDSAVYLCASTLGRVNEQFFGPGTRLTVL.

This rearrangement joins TRBV19 to TRBJ1-1, with D possibly being TRBD1 (5 bases). Germline loops: CDR1 LNHDA, CDR2 SQIVND (reference sequence). Trimming pared 8 bases from V and 4 bases from J, leaving 20 bases between. The CDR3 is made up of 15 amino acids. The CDR3 bases are TGTGCCAGTGATAAACCGGGACTCCCGACCACTGAAGCTTTCTTT. This sequence encodes CASDKPGLPTTEAFF.

The chain joins TRBV7-2 to TRBJ1-2; D gene unclear. The CDR3 contains 14 residues. V shed 2 bases and J shed 8 bases, with 15 bases lying between them. The V gene's germline CDR1 is SGHTA and CDR2 FQGNSA. The CDR3 sequence is CASSLLITAHGYTF. The CDR3, as DNA: TGTGCCAGCAGCTTATTGATTACTGCTCACGGCTACACCTTC.

The chain combines TRBV6-5 with TRBJ1-5; TRBD1 might be the D (6 bases). V shed 6 bases and J shed 5 bases, with 14 bases lying between them. Germline V CDR1 and CDR2: MNHEY, SVGAGI. The length of the CDR3 is 14 residues. The chain's CDR3 is CASSPRGGYQPQHF. The DNA of the CDR3 is TGTGCCAGCAGCCCCAGGGGCGGGTATCAGCCCCAGCATTTT.

This chain connects TRBV5-6 to TRBJ1-1; 9 nucleotides line up with TRBD1. Germline CDR1 is SGHDT and CDR2 is YYEEEE. J gave up 5 bases and V 1 base, and 15 bases lay outside the gene matches. CDR3 length equals 18 residues. CDR3 protein: CASSLWVDRGFGGTEAFF. The CDR3 coding sequence is TGTGCCAGCAGCTTGTGGGTTGACAGGGGGTTCGGCGGAACTGAAGCTTTCTTT.

This clone was recorded once. V gene TRBV7-9 combines with J gene TRBJ1-4, with D possibly matching TRBD1 (5 bases). Germline CDR1 is SEHNR and CDR2 is FQNEAQ (reference sequence). Trimming pared 5 bases from V and 6 bases from J, leaving 13 bases between. The CDR3 has 14 residues. The DNA of the CDR3 is TGTGCCAGCAGCCCCCAGGGTGGGTATGAAAAACTGTTTTTT. This codes for CASSPQGGYEKLFF.

The genes are TRBV5-6 and TRBJ2-5; no clear D. The V gene's germline CDR1 is SGHDT and CDR2 YYEEEE. This CDR3 spans 12 amino acids. Trimming removed 1 base at V and 5 bases at J, with 6 bases between. The CDR3 sequence is CASSLKRETQYF. CDR3 nucleotide sequence: TGTGCCAGCAGCTTGAAGAGGGAGACCCAGTACTTC.

V is TRBV18 and J is TRBJ2-5; tentative D call: TRBD1 (6 bases). Germline CDR1 and CDR2: KGHSH and LQKENI. The CDR3 extends over 12 amino acids. The V and J ends lost 3 bases and 5 bases respectively, with 7 bases between them. CDR3 protein: CASSPQGETQYF. The CDR3 nucleotides read TGTGCCAGCTCACCGCAGGGGGAGACCCAGTACTTC.